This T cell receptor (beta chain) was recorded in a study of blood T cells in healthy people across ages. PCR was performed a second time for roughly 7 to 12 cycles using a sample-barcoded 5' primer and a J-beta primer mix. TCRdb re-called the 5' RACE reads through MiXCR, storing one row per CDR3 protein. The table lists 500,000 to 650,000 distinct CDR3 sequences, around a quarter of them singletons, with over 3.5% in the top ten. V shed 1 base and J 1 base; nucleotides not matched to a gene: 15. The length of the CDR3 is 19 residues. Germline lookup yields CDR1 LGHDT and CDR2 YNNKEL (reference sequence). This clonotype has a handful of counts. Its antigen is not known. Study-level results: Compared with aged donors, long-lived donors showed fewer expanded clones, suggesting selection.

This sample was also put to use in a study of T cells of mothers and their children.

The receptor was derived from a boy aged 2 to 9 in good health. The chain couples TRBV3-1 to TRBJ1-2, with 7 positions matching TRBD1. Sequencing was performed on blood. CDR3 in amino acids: CASSQVPTGTEWGNYGYTF. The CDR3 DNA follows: TGTGCCAGCAGCCAAGTACCTACCGGGACAGAGTGGGGTAACTATGGCTACACCTTC.